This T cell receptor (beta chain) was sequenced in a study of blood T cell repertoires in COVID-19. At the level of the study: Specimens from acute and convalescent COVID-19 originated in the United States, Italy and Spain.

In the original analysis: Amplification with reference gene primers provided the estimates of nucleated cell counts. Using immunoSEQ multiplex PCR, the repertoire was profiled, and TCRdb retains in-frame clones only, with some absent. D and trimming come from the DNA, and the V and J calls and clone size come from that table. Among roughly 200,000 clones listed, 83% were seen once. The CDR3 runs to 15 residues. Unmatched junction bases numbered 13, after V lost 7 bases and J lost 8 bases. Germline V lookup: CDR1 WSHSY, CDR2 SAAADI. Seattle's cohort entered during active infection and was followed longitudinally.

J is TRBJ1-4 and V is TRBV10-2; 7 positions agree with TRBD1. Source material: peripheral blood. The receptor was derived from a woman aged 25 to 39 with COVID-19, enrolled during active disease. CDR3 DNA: TGCGCCAGCAAGATGATAGGGGGCGCAATGGAAAAACTGTTTTTT. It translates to CASKMIGGAMEKLFF.